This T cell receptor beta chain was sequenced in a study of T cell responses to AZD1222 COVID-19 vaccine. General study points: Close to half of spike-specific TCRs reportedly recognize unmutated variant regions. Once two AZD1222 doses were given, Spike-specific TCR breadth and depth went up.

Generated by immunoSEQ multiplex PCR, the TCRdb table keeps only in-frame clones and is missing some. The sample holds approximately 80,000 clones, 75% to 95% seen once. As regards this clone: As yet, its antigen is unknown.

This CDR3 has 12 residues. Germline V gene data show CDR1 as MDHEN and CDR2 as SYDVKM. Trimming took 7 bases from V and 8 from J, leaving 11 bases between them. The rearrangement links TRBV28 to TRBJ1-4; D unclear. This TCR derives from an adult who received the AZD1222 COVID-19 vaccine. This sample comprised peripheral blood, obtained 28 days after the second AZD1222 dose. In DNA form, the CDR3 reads TGTGCCAGCACCCCAACGGGAGAAAAACTGTTTTTT. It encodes CASTPTGEKLFF.